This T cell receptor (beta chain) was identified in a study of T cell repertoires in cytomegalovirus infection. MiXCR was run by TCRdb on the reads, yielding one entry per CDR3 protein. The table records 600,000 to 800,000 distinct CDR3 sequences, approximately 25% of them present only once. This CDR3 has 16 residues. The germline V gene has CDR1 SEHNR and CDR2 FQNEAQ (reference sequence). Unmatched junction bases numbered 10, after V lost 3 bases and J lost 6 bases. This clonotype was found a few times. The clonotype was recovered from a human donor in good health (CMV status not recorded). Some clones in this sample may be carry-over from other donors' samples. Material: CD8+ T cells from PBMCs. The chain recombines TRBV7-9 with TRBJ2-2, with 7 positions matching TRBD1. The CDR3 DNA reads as TGTGCCAGCAGCTTCGGGTGGCAGGGGGTATCCGGGGAGCTGTTTTTT. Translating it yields CASSFGWQGVSGELFF.